This T cell receptor beta chain derives from a study of blood T cell repertoires in COVID-19 (dated by TCRdb to 2018 to 2020). General notes on the study: Samples from collaborators originated in the United States, Italy and Spain and spanned both the acute and convalescent phases of COVID-19. The material from the prospective study consisted of cDNA or gDNA derived from T cells, B-cell-depleted T cells, or PBMCs. Deeply sampled blood TCRbeta repertoires from subjects exposed to, actively infected with, or recovered from COVID-19 were included in the dataset. The repertoires were released in a freely available public database intended as a resource for research on the immune response to SARS-CoV-2. Samples came from the ongoing ImmuneRACE study (first 160 participants) plus 1,254 subjects from 6 global collaborators. The sample metadata nearly always contained a de-identified subject ID, COVID-19 status, age in years and sex. HLA class I and class II types, where available, came from metadata supplied by the sample provider rather than from assay-based typing.

Beyond this particular receptor, the publication reports: The quantity of clinical and demographic metadata differed by source and by participant and was supplied without curation.

About this clone: Its antigen has not been determined. Within one base of it there is no much larger clone, and no base qualities were kept.

The CDR3 contains 13 residues, cysteine and phenylalanine counted. This entry keeps only the CDR3 DNA: 39 bases, framed from base 1. Trimming takes 0 bases from V and 6 bases from J, and the germline ends sit 6 bases apart. According to the germline V gene, CDR1 reads SGHAT and CDR2 reads FQNNGV. At one collaborating source in Seattle, patients were enrolled during active infection and were followed longitudinally through the course of disease. Whole blood was collected in K2EDTA tubes by collaborating institutions according to the institutions' own protocols. For TCRbeta analysis, collaborators shipped samples in one of three forms: frozen whole blood, isolated PBMCs, or DNA extracted from either of those sample types. TCRbeta CDR3 regions were amplified from genomic DNA by means of the immunoSEQ Assay, a bias-controlled multiplex PCR. Per the original workflow: The number of nucleated cells in each sample was estimated from the amplification of reference gene primers within the assay. To quantify the absolute abundance of each unique TCRbeta CDR3 rearrangement, sequence reads were collapsed and filtered. For each sample, productive Simpson clonality was calculated as the square root of Simpson's diversity index across productive rearrangements. As stored in TCRdb, this immuneACCESS dataset retains in-frame rearrangements with V and J assigned. A fraction of the clones does not appear; measured against another copy, unresolved V genes explain less than half of the discrepancy, and the remainder lacks a known reason. V and J calls and clone size are copied from that table; D and trimming were computed from the DNA. This sample holds hundreds of thousands of clones; around 90% were observed only once. The ten largest clones represent 3% of the sample.

The sequence came from a woman in her 30s with COVID-19, enrolled during active disease. The sequenced sample consisted of peripheral blood. The sequence joins TRBV11-2 to TRBJ2-1; no confident D gene assignment can be made. The base sequence is TGTGCCAGCAGCTTAGATTATAGCAATGAGCAGTTCTTC. This encodes CASSLDYSNEQFF.